This TCR beta chain was identified during a study of CD8 T cells in ankylosing spondylitis. Molecular-barcoded quantitative 5'-RACE produced these TCR beta libraries. One entry per CDR3 protein results from TCRdb running MiXCR on the 5' RACE reads. The data show more than 200,000 distinct CDR3 sequences, 20% to 30% seen once. Findings and limits, study-wide: A motif in TCR beta, a set of under ten highly homologous variants, appeared characteristic of ankylosing spondylitis blood. Disease-linked clones were found to be CD8+ and relatively rare in peripheral blood. Disease-linked clones reportedly concentrated significantly in matched ankylosing spondylitis synovial fluid.

On this clonotype itself: Its target is not known.

The material sequenced was blood, either unsorted or a sorted T cell fraction (not recorded which). The receptor was derived from a male donor with ankylosing spondylitis or in good health (not recorded which).

CDR3 amino acids: CSGVAGGTDTQYF. The CDR3 nucleotides read TGCAGCGGGGTTGCGGGGGGGACAGATACGCAGTATTTT. This sequence joins TRBV29-1 and TRBJ2-3, with 9 nucleotides matching TRBD2. This CDR3 has 13 amino acids. Germline CDR1 reads SQVTM; CDR2 reads ANQGSEA. V was clipped by 7 bases and J by 3 bases; unmatched bases: 5.